The 25 T cell receptor beta chains in this list originate from one sample, sequenced in a study of T-cell reconstitution after alpha-beta-depleted transplantation in children. During its preparation, the TCRbeta library received unique molecular identifiers. Each CDR3 protein is one row after TCRdb ran MiXCR on the PCR reads. The sample lists roughly 300,000 distinct CDR3 sequences, under 14% occurring once. The sequences come from peripheral blood, collected 180 days after TCRalphabeta/CD19-depleted stem cell transplant. Every receptor here comes from a male patient between 2 and 10 years old who had a stem cell transplant for chronic granulomatous disease, so the T cells may come from the graft donor.

This clonotype was observed many times. This rearrangement joins TRBV7-8 to TRBJ2-2; weak D call: TRBD1 (6 bases). This CDR3 has 15 residues. Trimming left V 5 bases short and J 4 bases short, with 14 bases between. Germline values: CDR1 SGHVS, CDR2 FQNEAQ. The CDR3 region is CASSPRGVGTGELFF. Written as DNA, the CDR3 is TGTGCCAGCAGCCCCAGGGGCGTCGGCACCGGGGAGCTGTTTTTT.

This clonotype showed up many times. CDR3 nucleotides: TGCAGTGCTGGGGGGCTAGCGGACAAGCAGTTCTTC. Its translation: CSAGGLADKQFF. The chain uses TRBV20-1 and TRBJ2-1, with D perhaps TRBD2 (7 bases). V lost 5 bases and J lost 11, with 16 bases in between. CDR3 length: 12 amino acids. The germline V gene encodes CDR1 DFQATT and CDR2 SNEGSKA (reference sequence).

This clonotype came up many times. The V gene is TRBV5-1, the J gene TRBJ1-1; 7 bases map to TRBD1. The CDR3 consists of 16 residues. Germline loops: CDR1 SGHRS, CDR2 YFSETQ. Losses at the gene ends were 5 bases for V and 0 bases for J; bases not matched to a gene: 10. The CDR3 protein is CASRYRGGSLNTEAFF. In DNA, the CDR3 is TGCGCCAGCAGGTACAGGGGAGGGTCTTTGAACACTGAAGCTTTCTTT.

V is TRBV7-7 and J is TRBJ2-1; D is possibly TRBD2 (6 bases). V lost 5 bases, J lost 7 bases, and 18 bases lay in between. Germline CDR1 SSHAT, CDR2 FNYEAQ (reference sequence). CDR3 length equals 15 residues. CDR3 nucleotide sequence: TGTGCCAGCAGCCCCCTGAGGGGACTTAATAATGAGCAGTTCTTC. Protein product: CASSPLRGLNNEQFF. Variable domain in full (rest from reference TRBV7-7 and TRBJ2-1): GAGVSQSPRYKVTKRGQDVTLRCDPISSHATLYWYQQALGQGPEFLTYFNYEAQPDKSGLPSDRFSAERPEGSISTLTIQRTEQRDSAMYRCASSPLRGLNNEQFFGPGTRLTVL.

This clonotype was recorded at least ten times. This rearrangement joins TRBV5-6 to TRBJ2-7; D not certain. The CDR3 loop spans 16 amino acids. Germline V gene lookup returns CDR1 SGHDT and CDR2 YYEEEE. V gave up 2 bases and J gave up 2 bases, with 17 bases separating them. The CDR3: CASSFIPEARPYEQYF. For the CDR3, the DNA is TGTGCCAGCAGCTTTATCCCAGAGGCTCGTCCCTACGAGCAGTACTTC.

This clonotype was recorded many times. The chain carries TRBV5-1 and TRBJ1-1, with D maybe TRBD1 (6 bases). The V gene lost 0 bases and the J gene lost 3 bases, with 9 bases spanning the gap. The CDR3 sequence is 14 residues long. Looked up from germline, CDR1 is SGHRS and CDR2 is YFSETQ. The CDR3: CASSLARGYTEAFF. The CDR3, as DNA: TGCGCCAGCAGCTTGGCTAGGGGGTACACTGAAGCTTTCTTT.

This clonotype showed up many times. The V gene is TRBV5-1, the J gene TRBJ1-5; 7 bases are shared with TRBD1. V was clipped by 4 bases and J by 5 bases; unmatched bases: 3. From germline, CDR1 is SGHRS and CDR2 YFSETQ. The CDR3 spans 13 residues. The DNA for the CDR3 is TGCGCCAGCAGCGCCGGGACAGATCAGCCCCAGCATTTT. Residues: CASSAGTDQPQHF.

In regard to this clonotype: A clone one base away is much larger, so this may be a read error. This chain connects TRBV6-1 to TRBJ2-2, with 9 nucleotides matching TRBD2. Germline values: CDR1 MNHNS, CDR2 SASEGT. The CDR3 consists of 15 residues. The trim removed 5 bases at V and 6 bases at J, leaving 7 bases unmatched. The CDR3 is CASSPGTSSSGELFF. CDR3 nucleotide sequence: TGTGCCAGCAGTCCCGGGACTAGCTCTTCCGGGGAGCTGTTTTTT.

This chain joins TRBV28 and TRBJ1-5; unclear D gene. V was shortened by 6 bases and J by 7 bases, with 10 bases between the two germline ends. This CDR3 region has 12 residues. From germline, CDR1 is MDHEN and CDR2 SYDVKM. This chain's CDR3 is CASRAVDQPQHF. In DNA, the CDR3 is TGTGCCAGCAGAGCGGTGGACCAGCCCCAGCATTTT.

This clonotype has ten or more counts. The chain combines TRBV7-9 with TRBJ2-3, with 9 bases that match TRBD1. This CDR3 has 16 residues. From germline, CDR1 is SEHNR and CDR2 FQNEAQ (reference sequence). V shed 3 bases and J 5 bases; nucleotides not matched to a gene: 9. CDR3: CASSFHGTGNVDTQYF. DNA of the CDR3: TGTGCCAGCAGCTTCCACGGGACAGGGAACGTAGATACGCAGTATTTT.

Ten or more counts support this clonotype. The rearrangement joins TRBV7-3 to TRBJ2-1; D may be TRBD2 (5 bases). The CDR3 length is 15 residues. Germline-derived CDR1 and CDR2 are SGHTA and FQGTGA. Trimming removed 5 bases at V and 7 bases at J, with 18 bases between. The CDR3 DNA follows: TGTGCCAGCAGCCGGGGAGTGAGGGAGACAAATGAGCAGTTCTTC. Protein sequence: CASSRGVRETNEQFF.

The table lists this clonotype with many counts. The J gene is TRBJ2-1, the V gene TRBV15; D is possibly TRBD2 (6 bases). Trimming left V 6 bases short and J 4 bases short, with 34 bases between. The length of the CDR3 is 21 residues. Germline CDR1 reads LNHNV; CDR2 reads YYDKDF (reference sequence). The CDR3 sequence: CATSNLWMWQEGTIRYNEQFF. CDR3 nucleotide sequence: TGTGCCACCAGTAACCTATGGATGTGGCAGGAGGGTACAATTCGGTACAATGAGCAGTTCTTC.

This clonotype was recorded many times. V usage is TRBV28 and J usage is TRBJ2-7, with 8 nucleotides matching TRBD1. V lost 3 bases to trimming and J lost 7 bases; unmatched junction nucleotides: 8. The CDR3 is 14 amino acids. Germline V gene lookup returns CDR1 MDHEN and CDR2 SYDVKM. The CDR3 DNA reads as TGTGCCAGCAGTTTTGTTCAGGGGGCTGAGGAGCAGTACTTC. It specifies CASSFVQGAEEQYF.

The chain combines TRBV30 with TRBJ2-5, with 7 bases that match TRBD1. J was trimmed by 3 bases and V by 5 bases; bases with no gene match: 6. The V gene's germline CDR1 is GTSNPN and CDR2 SVGIG (reference sequence). The CDR3 sequence is 13 residues long. The CDR3, as DNA: TGTGCCTGGCTCGGGACAGATAAAGAGACCCAGTACTTC. Translation: CAWLGTDKETQYF.

This clonotype was counted ten times or more. This chain uses TRBV20-1 with TRBJ2-1; D perhaps matches TRBD2 (6 bases). Germline V lookup: CDR1 DFQATT, CDR2 SNEGSKA (reference sequence). The V and J ends lost 3 bases and 11 bases respectively, with 17 bases between them. The length of the CDR3 is 13 residues. The CDR3 here is CSARGLIRWQQFF. In DNA form, the CDR3 reads TGCAGTGCTAGGGGACTTATAAGATGGCAGCAGTTCTTC.

The table lists this clonotype with many counts. This chain links TRBV11-2 with TRBJ2-5; 7 nucleotides line up with TRBD2. The V and J ends lost 3 bases and 5 bases, in that order; junction bases with no gene match: 21. The V gene's germline CDR1 is SGHAT and CDR2 FQNNGV. The CDR3 consists of 19 residues. In DNA form, the CDR3 reads TGTGCCAGCAGCTTTATCTTATTGGCGCCGCCAGACGGGGGGGAGACCCAGTACTTC. It codes for CASSFILLAPPDGGETQYF.

This clonotype was seen repeatedly, ten times or more. This chain uses TRBV4-3 with TRBJ2-3; TRBD1 matches 7 bases. CDR3 size: 17 residues. The J segment lost 2 bases and the V segment lost 4 bases, leaving 12 bases of the junction unmatched. CDR1 and CDR2 (germline): LGHNA, YSLEER. CDR3 protein: CASSPQGPQSATDTQYF. The CDR3 DNA follows: TGCGCCAGCAGCCCACAGGGGCCCCAGTCGGCCACAGATACGCAGTATTTT.

This clonotype has ten or more counts. V gene TRBV3-1 combines with J gene TRBJ2-1, with D possibly matching TRBD1 (6 bases). Germline CDR1 reads LGHDT; CDR2 reads YNNKEL (reference sequence). The V and J ends lost 1 base and 12 bases respectively, with 7 bases between them. The CDR3 runs 11 residues. The CDR3 region is CASSQADRQFF. CDR3 DNA: TGTGCCAGCAGCCAAGCGGACAGGCAGTTCTTC.

A remark on this clonotype: Being one base from a much bigger clone, this may be a read error. This chain uses TRBV20-1 with TRBJ1-6, with 7 bases lining up with TRBD1. CDR1 and CDR2 from the germline V gene are DFQATT and SNEGSKA (reference sequence). CDR3 length: 18 residues. The chain's CDR3 is CSARDRQGRSSYNLPLHF. The DNA for the CDR3 is TGCAGTGCTAGAGATAGACAGGGACGGAGCTCCTATAATTTACCCCTCCACTTT.

Notes on this clonotype: This may stem from a read error, because a much larger clone lies one nucleotide away. The chain recombines TRBV7-9 with TRBJ1-2, with D uncertain. Germline V lookup: CDR1 SEHNR, CDR2 FQNEAQ (reference sequence). This CDR3 is built from 14 residues. The CDR3 DNA reads as TGTGCCAGCAGCTTAGTAGGAACCAACTATGGCCACACCTTC. Encoded protein: CASSLVGTNYGHTF.

This clonotype occurred many times. The rearrangement uses TRBV5-1 and TRBJ2-6; TRBD1 is a possible D gene (5 bases). Trimming took 2 bases from V and 2 from J, leaving 11 bases between them. Looked up from germline, CDR1 is SGHRS and CDR2 is YFSETQ. The CDR3 extends over 16 amino acids. This CDR3 is CASSFGDRTGANVLTF. Written as DNA, the CDR3 is TGCGCCAGCAGCTTCGGAGACAGAACTGGGGCCAACGTCCTGACTTTC. The whole variable domain, filled in from reference TRBV5-1 and TRBJ2-6, reads KAGVTQTPRYLIKTRGQQVTLSCSPISGHRSVSWYQQTPGQGLQFLFEYFSETQRNKGNFPGRFSGRQFSNSRSEMNVSTLELGDSALYLCASSFGDRTGANVLTFGAGSRLTVL.

CDR3 amino acids: CASSIQNLAGRTDTQYF. CDR3 DNA sequence: TGTGCCAGTAGTATCCAGAATCTAGCGGGACGGACAGATACGCAGTATTTT. The chain couples TRBV19 to TRBJ2-3; 9 bases map to TRBD2. CDR1 is LNHDA and CDR2 is SQIVND in the germline V gene (reference sequence). The CDR3 sequence is 17 residues long. The V segment lost 3 bases and the J segment 3 bases; nucleotides outside the gene matches: 10.

This clonotype was seen repeatedly, ten times or more. The chain combines TRBV12-3 or TRBV12-4 with TRBJ2-3; D is perhaps TRBD1 or TRBD2 (5 bases each). The CDR3 is made up of 15 amino acids. V was pared by 5 bases and J by 1 base, with 13 bases between. The CDR3 DNA is TGTGCCAGCAGTAATCCGAGGGGAGGCACAGATACGCAGTATTTT. This codes for CASSNPRGGTDTQYF.

This clonotype was seen repeatedly, ten times or more. The chain is built from TRBV5-1 and TRBJ2-5; 14 nucleotides line up with TRBD2. Germline V CDR1 and CDR2: SGHRS, YFSETQ. J lost 4 bases, V lost 4 bases, and 9 bases had no gene match. The CDR3 loop spans 17 amino acids. The CDR3 protein is CASSPTSGGAYGETQYF. Here the CDR3 DNA reads TGCGCCAGCAGCCCGACTAGCGGGGGGGCCTACGGAGAGACCCAGTACTTC.

This clonotype was recorded at least ten times. This rearrangement joins TRBV5-1 to TRBJ2-1; 15 bases map to TRBD2. Germline CDR1 reads SGHRS; CDR2 reads YFSETQ. The trim removed 2 bases at V and 0 bases at J, leaving 3 bases unmatched. This CDR3 is 18 amino acids long. CDR3 DNA sequence: TGCGCCAGCAGCTTATGGACTAGCGGGGGGGTCTCCTACAATGAGCAGTTCTTC. Encoded protein: CASSLWTSGGVSYNEQFF.